A selection of T cell receptor beta chains follows, all from one sample in a study of OX40 agonist ivuxolimab in advanced cancers. Sequenced by immunoSEQ multiplex PCR; TCRdb stores in-frame clones only, minus some. The sample holds nearly 45,000 clones, 80% seen once. Specimen: CD4+ or CD8+ T cells sorted from blood, collected in a trial of the OX40 agonist ivuxolimab. The source of these receptors is an adult with an advanced solid tumor such as melanoma, head and neck, liver or kidney cancer. CDR3s include the opening cysteine and the closing phenylalanine or tryptophan. D genes are given only for firm matches. Expanded clones get a size class; other rows say once, few or many, or leave the size out.

TRBV5-3	-	TRBJ2-7	-	TGTGCCAGAAGCTTGGGGCAGGACTTTACCCCCTACGAGCAGTACTTC	CARSLGQDFTPYEQYF
TRBV29-1	TRBD2	TRBJ2-5	-	TGCAGCGTGGCCGGGACTAGCGGACAAGAGACCCAGTACTTC	CSVAGTSGQETQYF
TRBV30	TRBD1	TRBJ1-1	few	TGTGCCTGGAGTAAAAGACAGGGGGCCGTCACTGAAGCTTTCTTT	CAWSKRQGAVTEAFF
TRBV6-5	-	TRBJ1-2	-	TGTGCCAGCAGTCCGACCCTCGGGGGCTACACCTTC	CASSPTLGGYTF
TRBV5-4	TRBD1	TRBJ2-7	-	TGTGCCAGCAGCCAAGACAGGGGGAGCTCCTACGAGCAGTACTTC	CASSQDRGSSYEQYF
TRBV4-1	TRBD1	TRBJ2-7	few	TGCGCCAGCAGCCAACTCCCCTCGGGACAGGGCTACGAGCAGTACTTC	CASSQLPSGQGYEQYF
TRBV19	-	TRBJ1-1	-	TGTGCCAGTAGTACATCACCGGGACGAATGAACACTGAAGCTTTCTTT	CASSTSPGRMNTEAFF
TRBV5-4	-	TRBJ1-2	-	TGTGCCAGCAGCCGGGACTCCCCTTGGGGCTACACCTTC	CASSRDSPWGYTF
TRBV7-9	TRBD1	TRBJ1-2	-	TGTGCCAGCAGCCTTCACAACAGGGGCCCCTATGGCTACACCTTC	CASSLHNRGPYGYTF
TRBV5-6	-	TRBJ2-7	-	TGTGCCAGCAGCTTGGCACACTACGAGCAGTACTTC	CASSLAHYEQYF
TRBV6-6	-	TRBJ1-1	-	TGTGCCAGCAGGGCCGGGACGAACACTGAAGCTTTCTTT	CASRAGTNTEAFF
TRBV25-1	-	TRBJ2-3	-	TGTGCCAGCAGTGAATCAAGAGATACGCAGTATTTT	CASSESRDTQYF
TRBV4-1	-	TRBJ2-3	-	TGCGCCAGCAGTCTTTTTTCCGGTGGCACTAGCACAGATACGCAGTATTTT	CASSLFSGGTSTDTQYF
TRBV23-1	TRBD1	TRBJ2-7	-	TGCGCCAGCAGTCAATGGAAAGGACAGGGGATTTGCGAGCAGTACTTC	CASSQWKGQGICEQYF
TRBV18	-	TRBJ2-7	-	TGTGCCAGCTCACTGCCTGGGTTTCTCTACGAGCAGTACTTC	CASSLPGFLYEQYF
TRBV6-6	-	TRBJ1-1	-	TGTGCCAGCAGTTACGCGCCGGGACGGAACACTGAAGCTTTCTTT	CASSYAPGRNTEAFF
TRBV5-4	TRBD1	TRBJ2-3	-	TGTGCCAGCAGCTCGACAGGGGGAGGACCGGATACGCAGTATTTT	CASSSTGGGPDTQYF
TRBV18	-	TRBJ1-3	once	TGTGCCAGCTCACCACCGTCCAGGGCCTCTGGAAACACCATATATTTT	CASSPPSRASGNTIYF
TRBV10-3	TRBD2	TRBJ2-1	-	TGTGCCTCAGCGGGAGACGGTAATGAGCAGTTCTTC	CASAGDGNEQFF
TRBV7-8	-	TRBJ1-5	-	TGTGCCAGCAGCTTTAATAGCAATCAGCCCCAGCATTTT	CASSFNSNQPQHF
TRBV7-9	-	TRBJ1-6	-	TGTGCCAGCAGCTTAGCGGGGGAGTCACCCCTCCACTTT	CASSLAGESPLHF
TRBV27	TRBD1	TRBJ2-7	-	TGTGCCAGCAGTTACAGGGGGAGGCCCTACGAGCAGTACTTC	CASSYRGRPYEQYF
TRBV19	-	TRBJ1-1	-	TGTGCCAGTAGTCTAGGGCCGAACACTGAAGCTTTCTTT	CASSLGPNTEAFF
TRBV7-2	TRBD2	TRBJ2-1	-	TGTGCCAGCAGCGTGGGACTACCTCCGAACAATGAGCAGTTCTTC	CASSVGLPPNNEQFF
TRBV9	TRBD1	TRBJ1-6	-	TGTGCCAGCAGCGTTGGACAGGGGGTTTCACCCCTCCACTTT	CASSVGQGVSPLHF
TRBV7-9	TRBD1	TRBJ1-1	-	TGTGCCAGCAGCTTCCTCCCACAGGGGTCCATGGGCACTGAAGCTTTCTTT	CASSFLPQGSMGTEAFF
TRBV30	-	TRBJ1-2	-	TGTGCCTGCTATCCCAGGGTTCCCCCAGGCTACACCTTC	CACYPRVPPGYTF
TRBV9	-	TRBJ1-4	-	TGTGCCAGCAGCGTACAAGCGTTGCCTGATGAAAAACTGTTTTTT	CASSVQALPDEKLFF
TRBV7-6	-	TRBJ2-2	once	TGTGCCAGCGGATTACAAGGTGCAGTCTCCGGGGAGCTGTTTTTT	CASGLQGAVSGELFF
TRBV11-3	TRBD2	TRBJ2-1	-	TGTGCCAGCAGCCAACGACTAGCGGGAGTGAGGGACAATGAGCAGTTCTTC	CASSQRLAGVRDNEQFF
TRBV5-4	-	TRBJ2-7	-	TGTGCCAGCAGCGTTCCCGGGACAAACGAGCAGTACTTC	CASSVPGTNEQYF
TRBV30	TRBD2	TRBJ2-1	-	TGTGCCTGGAGTGTACGACTAGCAGACAATGAGCAGTTCTTC	CAWSVRLADNEQFF
TRBV4-3	-	TRBJ2-1	-	TGCGCCAGCAGCCATGGGCAGGGAGGATACAATGAGCAGTTCTTC	CASSHGQGGYNEQFF
TRBV6-4	-	TRBJ1-2	-	TGTGCCAGCAGTGATGTGGGGTCCCATGGCTACACCTTC	CASSDVGSHGYTF
TRBV19	-	TRBJ1-5	-	TGTGCCAGTAGTATGAGGGAAGCTCAGCCCCAGCATTTT	CASSMREAQPQHF
TRBV19	-	TRBJ2-2	-	TGTGCCAGTAGGGAGGGGGTGACCGGGGAGCTGTTTTTT	CASREGVTGELFF
TRBV10-1	-	TRBJ1-1	-	TGCGCCAGCGGGGCAGGGGAAGCTTTCTTT	CASGAGEAFF
TRBV7-6	TRBD1	TRBJ1-5	-	TGTGCCAGCAGCCGGACAGGGCTCGATCAGCCCCAGCATTTT	CASSRTGLDQPQHF
TRBV11-2	-	TRBJ1-5	-	TGTGCCAGCAGCTTAGTTGAGGATCGGCCCCAGCATTTT	CASSLVEDRPQHF
TRBV15	-	TRBJ2-5	-	TGTGCCACCAGCAGAGGGAGCGGGACAGCACGTCAAGAGACCCAGTACTTC	CATSRGSGTARQETQYF
TRBV15	TRBD2	TRBJ2-1	-	TGTGCCACCAGCAGGGGGACTAGCGGCAATGAGCAGTTCTTC	CATSRGTSGNEQFF
TRBV19	-	TRBJ2-7	-	TGTGCCAGTAGTGTCGGGACACAGACTATCTACGAGCAGTACTTC	CASSVGTQTIYEQYF
TRBV2	TRBD1	TRBJ2-7	-	TGTGCCAGCAGTGTAGGGACAGGGTCGTACGAGCAGTACTTC	CASSVGTGSYEQYF
TRBV7-3	-	TRBJ2-3	once	TGTGCCAGCAGCTTACGACTCGGGGGAACAGATACGCAGTATTTT	CASSLRLGGTDTQYF
TRBV5-1	-	TRBJ2-3	-	TGCGCCAGCAGCGCGGGACAGTTGAGCACAGATACGCAGTATTTT	CASSAGQLSTDTQYF
TRBV18	TRBD1	TRBJ1-1	-	TGTGCCAGCTCACCACCGAACAGGGGGCAGACTGAAGCTTTCTTT	CASSPPNRGQTEAFF
TRBV5-6	-	TRBJ2-6	-	TGTGCCAGCAGACTCTCTGGGGCCAACGTCCTGACTTTC	CASRLSGANVLTF
TRBV2	-	TRBJ1-5	once	TGTGCCAGCAGCACAGAGGGGGGGTACAATCAGCCCCAGCATTTT	CASSTEGGYNQPQHF
TRBV12-5	TRBD1	TRBJ1-1	-	TGTGCTAGTGGTGAAGCAAGACAGGGGAACACTGAAGCTTTCTTT	CASGEARQGNTEAFF
TRBV9	TRBD1	TRBJ2-7	-	TGTGCCAGCAGCGTAGGACAGGGTAGGGCCTACGAGCAGTACTTC	CASSVGQGRAYEQYF
TRBV6-1	TRBD2	TRBJ2-2	-	TGTGCCAGCATACGGACTAGCGGGCACACCGGGGAGCTGTTTTTT	CASIRTSGHTGELFF